A single sample gave rise to the 12 T cell receptor beta chains below, sequenced in a study of T cell responses to AZD1222 COVID-19 vaccine. Clones were read by immunoSEQ multiplex PCR, and TCRdb kept only the in-frame ones, dropping some. The data show approximately 150,000 clones, with around 90% seen just once and around 1.5% held by the top ten. The sequencing here drew on peripheral blood, taken on day 0 of AZD1222 vaccination. The receptors come from an adult in good health.

The gene calls are TRBV7-8 and TRBJ2-6; tentatively, D is TRBD1 (6 bases). This CDR3 spans 18 amino acids. Trimming took 5 bases from V and 5 from J, leaving 22 bases between them. From germline, CDR1 is SGHVS and CDR2 FQNEAQ. The CDR3 loop is CASSKNPGTTSRANVLTF. CDR3 nucleotide sequence: TGTGCCAGCAGCAAAAATCCCGGGACAACCTCAAGGGCCAACGTCCTGACTTTC.

The chain uses TRBV2 and TRBJ2-7; D perhaps matches TRBD1 (5 bases). The CDR3 sequence is 15 residues long. Between the trimmed V and J ends, which lost 2 bases and 4 bases, there was a span of 15 bases. Germline CDR1 reads SNHLY; CDR2 reads FYNNEI. The CDR3 loop reads CASSESAGSWYEQYF. Written as DNA, the CDR3 is TGTGCCAGCAGTGAATCCGCAGGGTCTTGGTACGAGCAGTACTTC.

The genes are TRBV2 and TRBJ1-5; D remains ambiguous. CDR1 is SNHLY, CDR2 FYNNEI, per germline. CDR3 length: 15 residues. V dropped 1 base and J dropped 4 bases, with 11 bases sitting between them. CDR3 loop: CASSEDGLSNQPQHF. The CDR3 nucleotides read TGTGCCAGCAGTGAAGATGGCCTATCTAATCAGCCCCAGCATTTT.

J is TRBJ1-1 and V is TRBV4-3; 9 bases are a match to TRBD1. CDR1 and CDR2 from the germline V gene are LGHNA and YSLEER. Trimming cost V 5 bases and J 1 base; bases outside gene matches: 11. CDR3 length: 17 residues. This chain's CDR3 is CASSFRQGEFRNTEAFF. In DNA, the CDR3 is TGCGCCAGCAGCTTCAGACAGGGGGAGTTTAGGAACACTGAAGCTTTCTTT.

CDR3 DNA sequence: TGCGCCAGCAGCTCCAGCGGGGGGGCGGCCTCAGAGACCCAGTACTTC. This sequence encodes CASSSSGGAASETQYF. This chain uses TRBV4-1 with TRBJ2-5; the match to TRBD2 covers 10 bases. CDR3 length equals 16 residues. Germline lookup yields CDR1 MGHRA and CDR2 YSYEKL. V was clipped by 5 bases and J by 4 bases; unmatched bases: 10.

The genes are TRBV2 and TRBJ1-6; D gene ambiguous. Looked up from germline, CDR1 is SNHLY and CDR2 is FYNNEI. CDR3 length equals 13 residues. Trimming removed 4 bases at V and 6 bases at J, with 7 bases between. The CDR3, as DNA: TGTGCCAGCAGTGTCGATTTTAATTCACCCCTCCACTTT. Its translation: CASSVDFNSPLHF.

V usage is TRBV7-9 and J usage is TRBJ1-2; the match to TRBD1 covers 9 bases. The V gene's germline CDR1 is SEHNR and CDR2 FQNEAQ (reference sequence). The CDR3 extends over 13 amino acids. The J segment lost 6 bases and the V segment lost 5 bases, leaving 4 bases of the junction unmatched. CDR3 bases: TGTGCCAGCAGCGCCCGGGACAGGGATGGCTACACCTTC. Residues: CASSARDRDGYTF.

V is TRBV6-1 and J is TRBJ2-7; tentatively, D is TRBD2 (6 bases). The length of the CDR3 is 17 residues. CDR1 and CDR2 from the germline V gene are MNHNS and SASEGT. V was trimmed by 0 bases and J by 7 bases, leaving 22 bases between them. The CDR3 loop is CASSEAFIWDSLGEQYF. The CDR3 nucleotides are TGTGCCAGCAGTGAAGCCTTTATCTGGGACTCTCTGGGGGAGCAGTACTTC.

The rearrangement uses TRBV6-2 or TRBV6-3 and TRBJ1-2; D is unresolved. CDR1 is MNHEY and CDR2 is SVGEGT in the germline V gene. The germline V and J ends were trimmed by 3 bases and 4 bases, with 9 bases remaining between them. The length of the CDR3 is 13 residues. CDR3 DNA: TGTGCCAGCAGTTATTCGGGCGGCTATGGCTACACCTTC. It specifies CASSYSGGYGYTF.

The chain combines TRBV18 with TRBJ2-1, with a tentative D call TRBD2 (6 bases). Trimming pared 6 bases from V and 4 bases from J, leaving 7 bases between. Germline CDR1 KGHSH, CDR2 LQKENI. The CDR3 has 12 residues. CDR3 residues: CASSGTYNEQFF. Here the CDR3 DNA reads TGTGCCAGCTCCGGGACTTACAATGAGCAGTTCTTC.

The chain is built from TRBV11-2 and TRBJ2-7; weak D call: TRBD2 (5 bases). The germline V gene encodes CDR1 SGHAT and CDR2 FQNNGV. V was pared by 5 bases and J by 3 bases, with 11 bases between. The CDR3 is 13 amino acids. The CDR3 region is CASSPGLDYEQYF. DNA of the CDR3: TGTGCCAGCAGCCCCGGACTCGACTACGAGCAGTACTTC. Full variable domain (missing parts from reference TRBV11-2 and TRBJ2-7): EAGVAQSPRYKIIEKRQSVAFWCNPISGHATLYWYQQILGQGPKLLIQFQNNGVVDDSQLPKDRFSAERLKGVDSTLKIQPAKLEDSAVYLCASSPGLDYEQYFGPGTRLTVT.

The gene calls are TRBV6-5 and TRBJ1-1, with 7 bases identical to TRBD1. With 0 bases clipped from V and 6 bases from J, the junction kept 4 bases outside the gene matches. Germline CDR1 and CDR2: MNHEY and SVGAGI. CDR3 size: 14 residues. The CDR3: CASSYSRQGAEAFF. Here the CDR3 DNA reads TGTGCCAGCAGTTACTCGCGGCAGGGGGCTGAAGCTTTCTTT.